This entry concerns a single T cell receptor (beta chain). Its antigen is not identified. Researchers ran the PCR with 60 Vbeta and 13 Jbeta primers. Some clones are missing from TCRdb's copy, which holds only in-frame ones; the method was immunoSEQ multiplex PCR. The sample shows 150,000 to 200,000 clones, about 72% of them seen only once. All the people who gave samples were healthy bone marrow donors. When sampled, the donors appeared nominally healthy, though they likely had unrecorded immune exposures. V gave up 5 bases and J gave up 1 base; unmatched junction bases: 7. This CDR3 contains 16 residues. Germline V CDR1 and CDR2: SGHTA, FQGNSA. This entry comes from a study of cytomegalovirus exposure and HLA in healthy donors. Study observations and caveats: In a later analysis, DRB1 alleles had the most associated TCRs; HLA-C alleles the fewest. Reports credit the classifier with highly specific, highly sensitive diagnosis of cytomegalovirus status.

Input material: PBMCs. This sequence joins TRBV7-2 and TRBJ1-3, with 8 bases fitting TRBD1. The TCR was taken from a human donor in good health. The chain's CDR3 is CASSVDRVVSGNTIYF. DNA of the CDR3: TGTGCCAGCAGCGTGGACAGGGTAGTTTCTGGAAACACCATATATTTT.